The 16 T cell receptor beta chains below come from one sample, sequenced in a study of blood T cells in healthy people across ages. Primed by a sample-barcoded 5' primer and a J-beta primer mix, a second PCR proceeded for 7 to 11 cycles. In TCRdb, the 5' RACE reads were re-called with MiXCR into one record per CDR3 protein. This sample has 600,000 to 1,000,000 distinct CDR3 sequences; around a quarter occur once, and the top ten carry more than 3%. Separately, the same data were catalogued under a study of T cells of mothers and their children.

Input material: blood. Receptors were obtained from a boy aged 5-17 years in good health.

This sequence joins TRBV20-1 and TRBJ1-1; TRBD1 aligns across 8 bases. The germline V gene has CDR1 DFQATT and CDR2 SNEGSKA (reference sequence). This CDR3 contains 13 residues. V dropped 5 bases and J dropped 6; count of bases not matched to a gene: 8. CDR3 residues: CSAGNRGSAEAFF. The CDR3 DNA reads as TGCAGTGCTGGGAACAGGGGGAGCGCTGAAGCTTTCTTT.

The chain uses TRBV15 and TRBJ2-5; 7 nucleotides line up with TRBD2. The tail of the sequence fits TRBJ2-7 better, so the J call may be wrong. This CDR3 comprises 13 residues. Germline CDR1 LNHNV, CDR2 YYDKDF (reference sequence). The DNA of the CDR3 is TGTGCCACCAGCCGGGAGGTAGCTTACGAGCAGTACTTC. Amino acid sequence: CATSREVAYEQYF.

The V gene is TRBV5-1, the J gene TRBJ2-7; a possible D gene is TRBD1 (6 bases). CDR3 length: 15 amino acids. Trimming left V 4 bases short and J 7 bases short, with 21 bases between. Per germline, CDR1 SGHRS and CDR2 YFSETQ. The CDR3 DNA sequence: TGCGCCAGCAGCCCAGACAGGATGGGGTTGGGAGAGCAGTACTTC. Protein: CASSPDRMGLGEQYF.

This clonotype appeared many times. CDR3 coding DNA: TGTGCCAGCAGCCACATCCCGGGACAGGGGCACGATGAGCAGTTCTTC. Protein product: CASSHIPGQGHDEQFF. This sequence joins TRBV3-1 and TRBJ2-1, with 10 nucleotides matching TRBD1. Trimming at V came to 3 bases and at J to 8 bases, leaving 10 bases not matched to a gene. Germline V gene lookup returns CDR1 LGHDT and CDR2 YNNKEL (reference sequence). The CDR3 length is 16 residues.

The rearrangement links TRBV6-1 to TRBJ1-2; D is undetermined. V dropped 5 bases and J dropped 1 base, with 11 bases sitting between them. Germline values: CDR1 MNHNS, CDR2 SASEGT. The CDR3 has 14 amino acids. The CDR3 coding sequence is TGTGCCAGCAGTTTCCTGGACGGTAACTATGGCTACACCTTC. The encoded protein is CASSFLDGNYGYTF.

V gene TRBV7-8 combines with J gene TRBJ2-3; maybe TRBD2 (5 bases). The V and J ends lost 0 bases and 2 bases respectively, with 12 bases between them. CDR1 SGHVS and CDR2 FQNEAQ come from the germline V gene. The CDR3 loop spans 16 amino acids. The chain's CDR3 is CASSLAALAPTDTQYF. The CDR3 DNA follows: TGTGCCAGCAGCTTAGCAGCGTTAGCGCCCACAGATACGCAGTATTTT.

The J gene is TRBJ2-7, the V gene TRBV7-9; tentative D call: TRBD1 (7 bases). Between the trimmed V and J ends, which lost 5 bases and 5 bases, there was a span of 19 bases. In germline, CDR1 is SEHNR, CDR2 FQNEAQ (reference sequence). The CDR3 spans 15 residues. CDR3 nucleotide sequence: TGTGCCAGCAGCCCCGCTCAGGGGGGAAGAAACGAGCAGTACTTC. It codes for CASSPAQGGRNEQYF.

CDR3 region: CASSSQTKGTDTQYF. The CDR3 bases are TGTGCCAGCAGCTCCCAGACCAAGGGCACAGATACGCAGTATTTT. The chain joins TRBV9 to TRBJ2-3; D not certain. V was cut by 4 bases and J by 1 base, with 13 bases left in between. Germline CDR1 and CDR2: SGDLS and YYNGEE. The CDR3 contains 15 residues. The full variable domain, with the rest looked up from reference TRBV9 and TRBJ2-3, is DSGVTQTPKHLITATGQRVTLRCSPRSGDLSVYWYQQSLDQGLQFLIQYYNGEERAKGNILERFSAQQFPDLHSELNLSSLELGDSALYFCASSSQTKGTDTQYFGPGTRLTVL.

CDR3 nucleotides: TGTGCCAGCAGCTTAGAATTGGGGGTTGGGGCCAACGTCCTGACTTTC. It yields the protein CASSLELGVGANVLTF. The genes are TRBV7-9 and TRBJ2-6; the D gene could be TRBD1 or TRBD2 (5 bases each). Germline-derived CDR1 and CDR2 are SEHNR and FQNEAQ (reference sequence). The CDR3 is 16 residues long. V was shortened by 1 base and J by 3 bases, with 10 bases between the two germline ends.

This clonotype was counted only a few times. CDR3 nucleotides: TGTGCCAGCAGTAAGGCGGGTCCCCTGGGACAGCCCCAGCATTTT. This encodes CASSKAGPLGQPQHF. The chain employs TRBV28 and TRBJ1-5; D not certain. V was trimmed by 5 bases and J by 7 bases, leaving 18 bases between them. The germline gives CDR1 MDHEN, CDR2 SYDVKM. This CDR3 spans 15 amino acids. Full variable domain (outside the CDR3, taken from reference TRBV28 and TRBJ1-5): DVKVTQSSRYLVKRTGEKVFLECVQDMDHENMFWYRQDPGLGLRLIYFSYDVKMKEKGDIPEGYSVSREKKERFSLILESASTNQTSMYLCASSKAGPLGQPQHFGDGTRLSIL.

The genes are TRBV6-1 and TRBJ2-1; 8 positions match TRBD1. Trimming cost V 6 bases and J 7 bases; bases outside gene matches: 11. The germline V gene has CDR1 MNHNS and CDR2 SASEGT. The CDR3 length is 15 residues. CDR3 sequence: CASRPGLRGLNEQFF. Here the CDR3 DNA reads TGTGCCAGCAGACCCGGGCTCAGGGGGCTGAATGAGCAGTTCTTC.

A few counts support this clonotype. The genes are TRBV7-6 and TRBJ2-1; D call uncertain. Trimming stripped 5 bases from V and 5 bases from J, with 7 bases between. CDR3 length: 12 amino acids. CDR1 and CDR2 from the germline V gene are SGHVS and FNYEAQ. The CDR3: CASSRDNNEQFF. DNA for the CDR3: TGTGCCAGCAGCAGAGACAACAATGAGCAGTTCTTC. Complete variable domain (other parts from reference TRBV7-6 and TRBJ2-1): GAGVSQSPRYKVTKRGQDVALRCDPISGHVSLYWYRQALGQGPEFLTYFNYEAQQDKSGLPNDRFSAERPEGSISTLTIQRTEQRDSAMYRCASSRDNNEQFFGPGTRLTVL.

The table lists this clonotype with a few counts. This rearrangement joins TRBV3-1 to TRBJ2-1, with D uncertain. Gene TRBJ2-7 matches the end of the DNA better, so the J call may be wrong. From germline, CDR1 is LGHDT and CDR2 YNNKEL (reference sequence). The CDR3 spans 15 residues. The CDR3 DNA reads TGTGCCAGCAGCCAAGGTGTCAGAGGCCTGGCCGAGCAGTACTTC. This gives the protein CASSQGVRGLAEQYF.

This sequence joins TRBV5-1 and TRBJ2-3, with 7 bases matching TRBD2. The ends lost 0 bases at V and 1 base at J; junction bases unmatched: 2. Germline V gene sequence: CDR1 SGHRS, CDR2 YFSETQ. This CDR3 comprises 15 residues. The CDR3 DNA reads TGCGCCAGCAGCTTGGCCCGGGAGGGCACAGATACGCAGTATTTT. Its protein is CASSLAREGTDTQYF.

This clonotype came up many times. V and J are TRBV5-6 and TRBJ2-6; D call uncertain. Looked up from germline, CDR1 is SGHDT and CDR2 is YYEEEE. CDR3 size: 15 residues. V was pared by 4 bases and J by 4 bases, with 12 bases between. The CDR3 loop reads CASSASGSGANVLTF. The CDR3 DNA sequence: TGTGCCAGCAGCGCCTCTGGGTCCGGGGCCAACGTCCTGACTTTC. Looking up the rest from reference TRBV5-6 and TRBJ2-6 gives the full variable domain: DAGVTQSPTHLIKTRGQQVTLRCSPKSGHDTVSWYQQALGQGPQFIFQYYEEEERQRGNFPDRFSGHQFPNYSSELNVNALLLGDSALYLCASSASGSGANVLTFGAGSRLTVL.

In this sample, this clonotype turned up a few times. As DNA, the CDR3 is TGTGCCAGCAGTAGAGGACAGGTGGCAAATGAAAAACTGTTTTTT. This sequence encodes CASSRGQVANEKLFF. The chain recombines TRBV6-5 with TRBJ1-4; 7 positions match TRBD1. Germline V gene data show CDR1 as MNHEY and CDR2 as SVGAGI. With V trimmed by 5 bases and J by 5 bases, 8 bases remained unmatched. This CDR3 spans 15 amino acids.